The T cell receptor (beta chain) described here comes from a study of shared clonotypes between healthy human individuals (dated by TCRdb to the early 2020s). In terms of the full investigation: Two women and a few men aged 18 to 49 years were included in the cohort. Between about 0.85 and 10 billion PBMCs per donor were obtained by leukapheresis. For each donor, CD4 naive and CD4 memory were each given three plates, CD8 naive was given two plates, and CD8 memory was given one plate. Different laboratories and diverse techniques were used to prepare libraries and sequence TCR repertoires, to increase sequencing depth and limit assay-specific biases. To estimate repertoire size and how much clonotype sharing occurs between individuals, the study deeply sequenced the blood TCR repertoires of five or six healthy adults. What the research found in general, with its limitations: Approximately 5% of naive CD4, roughly 3.6% of naive CD8, around 2.3% of memory CD4, and more than 0.35% of memory CD8 clonotypes were shared across several donors. The small number of donors limited the genetic and exposure-history diversity represented. Only blood was sampled, and tissue TCR repertoires likely differ from those in blood. Pairwise subsampling indicated that sequencing depth was expected to affect the degree of clonotype sharing among donors. Naive subsets generally had larger estimated clonotype richness than memory subsets did. Compared with non-shared clonotypes, clonotypes shared by all four sorted-subset donors had higher generation probabilities. Even with the large sequencing depth, rarefaction of the sorted-subset datasets indicated that sequencing was incomplete.

Using the deep immunoSEQ assay, TCR CDR3 regions were amplified from genomic DNA by multiplex PCR. For each cell subset, the extracted genomic DNA was distributed evenly across all wells of several immunoSEQ 96-well plates, and each plate served as one replicate. For sorted subsets, roughly 190 ng of genomic DNA, equivalent to some 33,000 T cell genomes, went into each replicate PCR. The purified libraries were quantified using a Qubit 3.0 fluorometer, sized with a Bioanalyzer 2100, and then quantified again using the KAPA Library Quantification kit. Every immunoSEQ 96-well plate was sequenced on a separate single-read 150-cycle Illumina NextSeq 550 flow cell. The authors' analysis ran thus. Because the immunoSEQ output included only junctional sequences and no quality scores, the filtering could not be the same as the filtering used for full-length reads. To assign V/J genes and CDR3, sequences were annotated using PyIR, a Python wrapper for IgBLAST v1.9, with IMGT germline references. Any read was removed if the V/J assignment was weak (E-value above 1e-6), the CDR3 was missing, or the read contained stop codons, out-of-frame junctions, or ambiguous translated residues. V3J clonotypes were defined as sequences sharing an identical inferred V gene, J gene, and CDR3 amino acid sequence. Percentage overlap between repertoires was computed as shared unique clonotypes divided by the size of the smaller repertoire. Repertoire richness was assessed with RTK rarefaction, the Chao1 estimator, and Recon v2.1 estimates of unobserved clonotypes. OLGA was used to compute generation probabilities for all TCRbeta clonotypes that the gDNA method yielded from a handful of donors. This is the immuneACCESS table as TCRdb keeps it, with only in-frame sequences that have V and J called. A part of the clones is gone; compared with another copy, unresolved V genes explain less than half, and the rest is unexplained. For V, J and clone size, that table is used; D and trimming come from the DNA. The sample table records around 1,000,000 clones; roughly 77% of these occur just once. 0.89% of the sample comes from the top ten.

Here V drops 2 bases and J drops 5 bases, and the junction holds 4 bases not matched to any gene. Per the germline V gene, MDHEN is the CDR1 and SYDVKM is the CDR2. Taken from cysteine to phenylalanine, the CDR3 has 15 residues. Just the 45-base CDR3 DNA is kept, in frame starting at base 1. The donors were healthy, HIV-negative adults with no recently reported acute infections or vaccinations. Every donor was a Caucasian adult residing in Nashville, Tennessee, USA. CD4+ T cells were enriched through magnetic negative selection, after which naive cells were positively selected on CD45RA and the remaining negative fraction served as the memory subset. Blood was obtained by leukapheresis, after which PBMCs were separated by Ficoll-Histopaque density gradient centrifugation and cryopreserved in liquid nitrogen vapor phase. Analytical flow cytometry was used to check the purity and quantity of every magnetically sorted T cell population. Genomic DNA was isolated from every sorted fraction and measured by UV absorbance on a Nanodrop 2000c.

Concerning this clone: No cognate antigen has been identified for it. Base qualities are missing; no much larger clone stands one base away.

The clonotype was recovered from a man aged 18 to 29 in good health. Some clones in this sample may be carry-over from other donors' samples. The V gene is TRBV28 and the J gene is TRBJ2-5; 11 bases in the middle match TRBD2. The sequencing input was memory CD4+ T cells from PBMCs. What the cell subset or site label conveys for this sample: CD45RA-negative fraction. The encoded CDR3 is CASSLTSGSKETQYF. The DNA is TGTGCCAGCAGTTTAACTAGCGGGAGTAAGGAGACCCAGTACTTC.